Listed below are T cell receptor beta chains from one sample, sequenced in a study of T-cell reconstitution after alpha-beta-depleted transplantation in children. TCRdb analysed the PCR reads with MiXCR anew, one entry per CDR3 protein. Of hundreds of thousands of distinct CDR3 sequences listed, around 13% are singletons. Sequencing was performed on PBMCs, taken before TCRalphabeta/CD19-depleted stem cell transplant. These receptors were obtained from a girl aged 2 to 9 with congenital amegakaryocytic thrombocytopenia, due to receive a stem cell transplant. The CDR3 runs from the conserved cysteine through the conserved F or W. A D gene is named only where the DNA matches it firmly. Clone sizes are given selectively: once, few, many, or a class where the clone is expanded.

d_gene	j_gene	abundance	v_gene	CDR3nt	CDR3aa
NA	TRBJ2-1	NA	TRBV25-1	TGTGCCAGCAGTGATCGACAGGGGACTATAGCCTACAATGAGCAGTTCTTC	CASSDRQGTIAYNEQFF
NA	TRBJ1-1	few	TRBV29-1	TGCAGCGTTGGTTACAACATGAACACTGAAGCTTTCTTT	CSVGYNMNTEAFF
TRBD2	TRBJ2-3	many	TRBV5-1	TGCGCCAGCAGCTCGACTAGCGGGAGGGCGTTAGATACGCAGTATTTT	CASSSTSGRALDTQYF
NA	TRBJ2-5	few	TRBV18	TGTGCCAGCTCCTCGACGGCCGGACCCAAAGAGACCCAGTACTTC	CASSSTAGPKETQYF
TRBD2	TRBJ2-1	few	TRBV12-3/TRBV12-4	TGTGCCAGCACCAAACTAGCGGGAGGCGAGGAGCAGTTCTTC	CASTKLAGGEEQFF
TRBD2	TRBJ2-7	NA	TRBV2	TGTGCCAGCTGGATGCCCCCGTACCTAGCGGGAGTTAAGTATTATGCCTACGAGCAGTACTTC	CASWMPPYLAGVKYYAYEQYF
NA	TRBJ2-1	many	TRBV5-1	TGCGCCAGCAGCTTGGAAGACCCGGGGAATGAGCAGTTCTTC	CASSLEDPGNEQFF
NA	TRBJ1-2	NA	TRBV15	TGTGCCACCAGCAGAGCCGGGGACTATGGCTACACCTTC	CATSRAGDYGYTF
NA	TRBJ2-2	NA	TRBV7-8	TGTGCCAGCAGCTTAGACAGATACACCGGGGAGCTGTTTTTT	CASSLDRYTGELFF
NA	TRBJ2-1	many	TRBV20-1	TGCAGCGGAGCCGCCAGGGACTACAATGAGCAGTTCTTC	CSGAARDYNEQFF
NA	TRBJ1-2	many	TRBV6-5	TGTGCCAGCAGTTACTCTACAGGGTATGGCTACACCTTC	CASSYSTGYGYTF
TRBD2	TRBJ2-5	NA	TRBV15	TGTGCCACCAGCAGAGGGGGACTAGAACAAGAGACCCAGTACTTC	CATSRGGLEQETQYF
NA	TRBJ2-1	many	TRBV20-1	TGCAGTGCCAGAGGGGGGGAGGACAATGAGCAGTTCTTC	CSARGGEDNEQFF
TRBD2	TRBJ2-1	many	TRBV7-6	TGTGCTTCTAGCGGGAGATCCTACAATGAGCAGTTCTTC	CASSGRSYNEQFF
NA	TRBJ2-4	many	TRBV7-2	TGTGCCAGCAGCTTATCCGCCCCCAGCGTTCAGTACTTC	CASSLSAPSVQYF
TRBD2	TRBJ2-1	NA	TRBV29-1	TGCAGCGCCCTTAGCGGGAGCTGGGGTGAGCAGTTCTTC	CSALSGSWGEQFF
TRBD2	TRBJ2-3	NA	TRBV20-1	TGCAGTGCTGGAATAGGAGGGAGGGCGTCAGATACGCAGTATTTT	CSAGIGGRASDTQYF
TRBD2	TRBJ2-1	NA	TRBV3-1	TGTGCCAGCAGCCAAAGGACTAGCACCAATGAGCAGTTCTTC	CASSQRTSTNEQFF
NA	TRBJ2-7	NA	TRBV5-1	TGCGCCAGCAGCTTGGCTCAGGGTGCGTTGCCTCTCACCTACGAGCAGTACTTC	CASSLAQGALPLTYEQYF
NA	TRBJ2-1	NA	TRBV5-1	TGCGCCAGCAGCTTGGATCGGACCGGCACCTACAATGAGCAGTTCTTC	CASSLDRTGTYNEQFF
TRBD2	TRBJ2-1	NA	TRBV11-1	TGTGCCAGCAGCTTAGCGGGTAGCGGGATCCGCTCCTACAATGAGCAGTTCTTC	CASSLAGSGIRSYNEQFF
TRBD2	TRBJ2-3	many	TRBV20-1	TGCAGTGCTAGTGCTCCGTTCCGGGACTATGACACAGATACGCAGTATTTT	CSASAPFRDYDTDTQYF